This paragraph covers one T cell receptor (beta chain) sequence. Sequencing was performed with immunoSEQ multiplex PCR; in TCRdb, only in-frame clones are kept and a portion is missing. The sample yields tens of thousands of clones, 90% seen once. Germline values: CDR1 SGHRS, CDR2 YFSETQ. The germline V and J ends were trimmed by 2 bases and 1 base, with 9 bases remaining between them. CDR3 length: 14 residues. The record originates from a study of PD-L1 blockade in urothelial cancer. As to time point: pretreatment peripheral blood. Sampling of each patient yielded between 1 and 8 specimens, collected pretreatment and on-treatment.

This sequence joins TRBV5-1 and TRBJ2-5; D gene uncertain. The TCR sequence derives from a man between 60 and 75 years old with urothelial cancer. The sequences come from PBMCs, collected around atezolizumab (anti-PD-L1) treatment. The CDR3 DNA follows: TGCGCCAGCAGCTTAGAGCTACCCCAAGAGACCCAGTACTTC. The encoded protein is CASSLELPQETQYF.